What follows describes a single T cell receptor beta chain. This sample stems from a study of blood T cell repertoires in COVID-19. Study-wide background: Both acute and convalescent COVID-19 samples were obtained from the United States, Italy and Spain. From T cells, B-cell-depleted T cells, or PBMCs came the material, which was cDNA or gDNA.

Authors' data handling: How many nucleated cells were present was estimated from reference gene primer amplification. TCRdb's table, derived via immunoSEQ multiplex PCR, lists solely in-frame clones and lacks some. That table supplies the V and J calls and clone size; D and trimming were determined from the DNA. Of around 80,000 clones in the sample, around 89% were seen once. The CDR3 runs 16 residues. V lost 1 base and J lost 3, with 14 bases in between. Per germline, CDR1 SGHRS and CDR2 YFSETQ. This chain links TRBV5-1 with TRBJ1-3, with D maybe TRBD1 (6 bases). This receptor was identified in a man aged 55 to 69 with acute or convalescent COVID-19. The specimen was peripheral blood. This CDR3 reads CASSLNRDNLGNTIYF. CDR3 DNA: TGCGCCAGCAGCTTGAACCGGGACAACCTTGGAAACACCATATATTTT. Complete variable domain (other parts from reference TRBV5-1 and TRBJ1-3): KAGVTQTPRYLIKTRGQQVTLSCSPISGHRSVSWYQQTPGQGLQFLFEYFSETQRNKGNFPGRFSGRQFSNSRSEMNVSTLELGDSALYLCASSLNRDNLGNTIYFGEGSWLTVV.